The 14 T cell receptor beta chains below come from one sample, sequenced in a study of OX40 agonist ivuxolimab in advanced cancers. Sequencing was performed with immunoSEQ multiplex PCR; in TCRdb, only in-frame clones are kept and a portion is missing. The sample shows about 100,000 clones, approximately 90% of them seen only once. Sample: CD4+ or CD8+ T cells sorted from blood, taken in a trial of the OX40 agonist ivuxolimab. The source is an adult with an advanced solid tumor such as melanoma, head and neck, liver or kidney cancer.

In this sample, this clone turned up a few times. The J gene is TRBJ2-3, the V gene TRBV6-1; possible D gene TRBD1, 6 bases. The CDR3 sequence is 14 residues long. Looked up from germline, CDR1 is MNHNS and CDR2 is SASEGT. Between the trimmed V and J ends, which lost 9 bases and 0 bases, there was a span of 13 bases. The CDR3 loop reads CASRRTASTDTQYF. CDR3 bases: TGTGCCAGTCGTCGGACAGCTAGCACAGATACGCAGTATTTT.

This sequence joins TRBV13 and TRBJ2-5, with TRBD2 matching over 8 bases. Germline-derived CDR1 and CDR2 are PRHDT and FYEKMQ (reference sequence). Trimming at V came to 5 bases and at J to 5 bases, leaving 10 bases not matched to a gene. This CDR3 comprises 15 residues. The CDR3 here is CASSAISGVGETQYF. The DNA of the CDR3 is TGTGCCAGCAGCGCTATTAGCGGGGTTGGGGAGACCCAGTACTTC.

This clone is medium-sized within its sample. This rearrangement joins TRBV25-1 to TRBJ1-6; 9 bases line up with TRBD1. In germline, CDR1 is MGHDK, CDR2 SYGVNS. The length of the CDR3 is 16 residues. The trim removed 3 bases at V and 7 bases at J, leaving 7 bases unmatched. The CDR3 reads CASSDADRGWNSPLHF. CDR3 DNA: TGTGCCAGCAGTGATGCGGACAGGGGATGGAATTCACCCCTCCACTTT. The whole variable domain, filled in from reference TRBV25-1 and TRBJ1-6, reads EADIYQTPRYLVIGTGKKITLECSQTMGHDKMYWYQQDPGMELHLIHYSYGVNSTEKGDLSSESTVSRIRTEHFPLTLESARPSHTSQYLCASSDADRGWNSPLHFGNGTRLTVT.

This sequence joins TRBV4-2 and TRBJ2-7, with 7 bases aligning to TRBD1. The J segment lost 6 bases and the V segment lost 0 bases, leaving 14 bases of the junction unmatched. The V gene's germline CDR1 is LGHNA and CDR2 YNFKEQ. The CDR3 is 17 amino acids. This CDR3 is CASSQDPDRATFGEQYF. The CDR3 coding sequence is TGTGCCAGCAGCCAAGATCCCGACAGGGCAACTTTCGGCGAGCAGTACTTC.

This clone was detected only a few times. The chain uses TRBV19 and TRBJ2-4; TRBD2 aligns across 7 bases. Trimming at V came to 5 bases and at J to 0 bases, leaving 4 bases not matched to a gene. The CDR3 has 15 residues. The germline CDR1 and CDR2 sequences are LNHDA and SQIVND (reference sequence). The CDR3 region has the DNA TGTGCCAGTAGTCTAGCGGCACTAGCCAAAAACATTCAGTACTTC. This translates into CASSLAALAKNIQYF.

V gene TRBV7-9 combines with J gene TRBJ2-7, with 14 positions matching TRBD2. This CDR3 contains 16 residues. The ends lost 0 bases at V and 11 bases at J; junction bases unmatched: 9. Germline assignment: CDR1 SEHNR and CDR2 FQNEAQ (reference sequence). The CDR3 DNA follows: TGTGCCAGCAGCTTAGCGGGGACTAGCGGGGGAGTAGGAGAGTACTTC. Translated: CASSLAGTSGGVGEYF.

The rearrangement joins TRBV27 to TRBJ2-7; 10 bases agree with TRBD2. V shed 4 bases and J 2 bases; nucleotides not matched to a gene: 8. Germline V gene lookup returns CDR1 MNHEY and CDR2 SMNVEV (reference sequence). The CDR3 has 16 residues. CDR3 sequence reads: CASSSLIAGGPYEQYF. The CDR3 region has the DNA TGTGCCAGCAGTTCGCTTATAGCGGGGGGACCCTACGAGCAGTACTTC.

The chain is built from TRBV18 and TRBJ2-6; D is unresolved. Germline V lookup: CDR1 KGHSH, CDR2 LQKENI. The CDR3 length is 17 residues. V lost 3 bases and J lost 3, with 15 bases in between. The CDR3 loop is CASSPLSGPFGANVLTF. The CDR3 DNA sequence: TGTGCCAGCTCACCCCTTTCCGGTCCCTTTGGGGCCAACGTCCTGACTTTC.

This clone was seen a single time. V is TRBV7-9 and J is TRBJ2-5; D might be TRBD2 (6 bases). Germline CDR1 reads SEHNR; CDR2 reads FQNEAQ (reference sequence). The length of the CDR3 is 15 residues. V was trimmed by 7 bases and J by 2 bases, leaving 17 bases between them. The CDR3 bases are TGTGCCAGCATCGTTAGCGGCATAACACAAGAGACCCAGTACTTC. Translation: CASIVSGITQETQYF.

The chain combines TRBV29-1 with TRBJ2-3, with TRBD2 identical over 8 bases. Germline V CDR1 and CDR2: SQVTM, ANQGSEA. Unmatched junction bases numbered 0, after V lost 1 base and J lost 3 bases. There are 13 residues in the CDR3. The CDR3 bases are TGCAGCGTTGAAGCGGGAGGGACAGATACGCAGTATTTT. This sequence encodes CSVEAGGTDTQYF.

CDR3 loop: CASSLGGSGNTIYF. DNA of the CDR3: TGTGCCAGCAGCTTGGGGGGATCGGGAAACACCATATATTTT. The chain combines TRBV7-9 with TRBJ1-3; weak D call: TRBD1 (5 bases). The germline V and J ends were trimmed by 3 bases and 4 bases, with 10 bases remaining between them. Germline V gene data show CDR1 as SEHNR and CDR2 as FQNEAQ (reference sequence). The CDR3 extends over 14 amino acids.

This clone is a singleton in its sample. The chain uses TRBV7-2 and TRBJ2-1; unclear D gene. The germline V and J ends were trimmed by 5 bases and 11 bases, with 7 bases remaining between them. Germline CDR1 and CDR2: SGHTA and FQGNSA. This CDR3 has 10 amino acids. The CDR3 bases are TGTGCCAGCAGCCGCCGCCAGCAGTTCTTC. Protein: CASSRRQQFF. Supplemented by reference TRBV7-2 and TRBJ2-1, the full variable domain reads GAGVSQSPSNKVTEKGKDVELRCDPISGHTALYWYRQSLGQGLEFLIYFQGNSAPDKSGLPSDRFSAERTGGSVSTLTIQRTQQEDSAVYLCASSRRQQFFGPGTRLTVL.

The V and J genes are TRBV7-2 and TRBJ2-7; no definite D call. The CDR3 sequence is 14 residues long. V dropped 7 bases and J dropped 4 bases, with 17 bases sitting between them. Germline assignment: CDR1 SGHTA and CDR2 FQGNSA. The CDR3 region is CASTAFVLNYEQYF. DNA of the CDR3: TGTGCCAGCACTGCTTTCGTACTTAATTACGAGCAGTACTTC.

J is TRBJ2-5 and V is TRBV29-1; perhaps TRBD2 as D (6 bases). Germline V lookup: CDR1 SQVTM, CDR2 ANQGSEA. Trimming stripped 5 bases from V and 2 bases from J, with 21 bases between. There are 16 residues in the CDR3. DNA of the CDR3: TGCAGCGTTCTCCCCCTAAGGGACTTCCTGCAAGAGACCCAGTACTTC. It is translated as CSVLPLRDFLQETQYF.